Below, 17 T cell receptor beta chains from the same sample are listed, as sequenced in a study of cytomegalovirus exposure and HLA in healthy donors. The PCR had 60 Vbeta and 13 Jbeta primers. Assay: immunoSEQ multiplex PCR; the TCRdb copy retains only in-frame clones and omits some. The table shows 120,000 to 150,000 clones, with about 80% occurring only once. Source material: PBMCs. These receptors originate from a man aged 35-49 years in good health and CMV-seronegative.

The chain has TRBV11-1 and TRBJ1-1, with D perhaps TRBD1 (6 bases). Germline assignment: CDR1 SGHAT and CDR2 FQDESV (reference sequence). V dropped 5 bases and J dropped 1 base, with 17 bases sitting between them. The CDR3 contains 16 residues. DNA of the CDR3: TGTGCCAGCAGCGGCGAACAGGGACACCCGAACACTGAAGCTTTCTTT. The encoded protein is CASSGEQGHPNTEAFF. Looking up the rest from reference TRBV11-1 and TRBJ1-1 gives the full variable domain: EAEVAQSPRYKITEKSQAVAFWCDPISGHATLYWYRQILGQGPELLVQFQDESVVDDSQLPKDRFSAERLKGVDSTLKIQPAELGDSAMYLCASSGEQGHPNTEAFFGQGTRLTVV.

DNA of the CDR3: TGTGCCAGTAGTATGGGGTTTTGGACAGGGACCGGGGGCACAGATACGCAGTATTTT. This gives the protein CASSMGFWTGTGGTDTQYF. The V gene is TRBV19, the J gene TRBJ2-3, with 8 bases lining up with TRBD1. V shed 3 bases, J shed 1 base, and the junction held 15 bases outside the gene matches. CDR1 and CDR2 (germline): LNHDA, SQIVND (reference sequence). The CDR3 extends over 19 amino acids.

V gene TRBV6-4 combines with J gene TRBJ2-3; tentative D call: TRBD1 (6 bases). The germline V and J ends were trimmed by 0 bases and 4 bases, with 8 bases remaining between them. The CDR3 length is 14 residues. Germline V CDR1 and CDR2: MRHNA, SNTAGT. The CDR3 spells CASSDSQGADTQYF. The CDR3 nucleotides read TGTGCCAGCAGTGACTCACAGGGCGCAGATACGCAGTATTTT.

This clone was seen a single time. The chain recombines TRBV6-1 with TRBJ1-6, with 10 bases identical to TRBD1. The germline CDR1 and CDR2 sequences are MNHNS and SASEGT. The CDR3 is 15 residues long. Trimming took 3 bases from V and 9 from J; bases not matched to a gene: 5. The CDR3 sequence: CASSDGQGVRSPLHF. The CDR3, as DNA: TGTGCCAGCAGTGATGGACAGGGGGTACGTTCACCCCTCCACTTT.

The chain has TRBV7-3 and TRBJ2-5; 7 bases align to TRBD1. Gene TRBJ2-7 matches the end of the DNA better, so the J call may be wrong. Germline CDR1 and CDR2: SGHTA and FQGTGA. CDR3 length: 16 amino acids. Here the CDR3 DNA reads TGTGCCAGCAGCTTAACGTTGGGACAGAATTCCTACGAGCAGTACTTC. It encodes CASSLTLGQNSYEQYF.

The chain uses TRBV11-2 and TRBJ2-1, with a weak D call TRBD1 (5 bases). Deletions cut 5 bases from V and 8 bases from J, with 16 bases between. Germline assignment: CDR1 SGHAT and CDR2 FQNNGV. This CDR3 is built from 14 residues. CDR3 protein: CASSTARGGDEQFF. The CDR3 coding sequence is TGTGCCAGCAGCACCGCTAGGGGCGGCGATGAGCAGTTCTTC.

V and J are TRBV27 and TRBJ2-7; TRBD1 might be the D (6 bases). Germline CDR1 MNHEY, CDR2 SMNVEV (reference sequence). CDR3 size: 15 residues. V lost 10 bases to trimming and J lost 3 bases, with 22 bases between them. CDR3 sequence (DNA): TGTGCCACCGCAACAGGGCACCCCGGGAACTACGAGCAGTACTTC. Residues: CATATGHPGNYEQYF.

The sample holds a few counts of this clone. CDR3 sequence reads: CASSFAGGPAYNEQFF. The CDR3 nucleotides are TGTGCCAGCAGCTTCGCGGGAGGGCCCGCCTACAATGAGCAGTTCTTC. This chain uses TRBV7-9 with TRBJ2-1, with TRBD2 matching 9 bases. V shed 3 bases and J 2 bases; nucleotides not matched to a gene: 5. The CDR3 is 16 amino acids. Germline loops: CDR1 SEHNR, CDR2 FQNEAQ (reference sequence).

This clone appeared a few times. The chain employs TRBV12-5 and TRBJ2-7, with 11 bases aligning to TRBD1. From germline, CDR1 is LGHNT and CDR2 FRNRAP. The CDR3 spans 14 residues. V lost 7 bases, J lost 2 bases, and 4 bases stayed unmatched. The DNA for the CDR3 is TGTGCTAGTGCCCTGGGACAGGGGGCCTACGAGCAGTACTTC. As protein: CASALGQGAYEQYF.

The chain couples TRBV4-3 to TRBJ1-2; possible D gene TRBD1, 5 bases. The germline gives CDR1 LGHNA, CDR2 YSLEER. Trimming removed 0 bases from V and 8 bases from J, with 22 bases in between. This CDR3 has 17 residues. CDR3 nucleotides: TGCGCCAGCAGCCAAGATCGGATGGGGCACGGTCAGGGCGGCTACACCTTC. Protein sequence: CASSQDRMGHGQGGYTF.

CDR3 sequence: CASSLIGGVGEQYF. The CDR3 coding sequence is TGTGCCAGCAGCTTGATAGGGGGGGTGGGTGAGCAGTACTTC. The V gene is TRBV7-3, the J gene TRBJ2-7; D is possibly TRBD2 (7 bases). Germline V gives CDR1 SGHTA, CDR2 FQGTGA. This CDR3 region has 14 residues. The germline V and J ends were trimmed by 3 bases and 7 bases, with 16 bases remaining between them.

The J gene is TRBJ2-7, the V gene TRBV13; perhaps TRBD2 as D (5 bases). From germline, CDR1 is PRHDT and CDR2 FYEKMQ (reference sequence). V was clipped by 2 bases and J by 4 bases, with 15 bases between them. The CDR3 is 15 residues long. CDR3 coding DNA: TGTGCCAGCAGCTTATCAGGAGAAGCGGTTTACGAGCAGTACTTC. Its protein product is CASSLSGEAVYEQYF.

The chain's CDR3 is CASSIGTLGGYEQYF. The CDR3 nucleotides are TGTGCCAGTAGTATAGGGACCCTCGGGGGCTACGAGCAGTACTTC. The rearrangement links TRBV19 to TRBJ2-7; tentative D call: TRBD2 (6 bases). CDR1 is LNHDA, CDR2 SQIVND, per germline (reference sequence). The CDR3 is 15 amino acids. V was trimmed by 1 base and J by 3 bases, leaving 13 bases between them.

CDR3 region: CAISETGTSRHTDTQYF. CDR3 coding DNA: TGTGCCATCAGTGAGACCGGGACTAGCCGACACACAGATACGCAGTATTTT. The J gene is TRBJ2-3, the V gene TRBV10-3; TRBD2 matches at 9 bases. Germline CDR1 and CDR2: ENHRY and SYGVKD. This CDR3 is built from 17 residues. J lost 2 bases, V lost 2 bases, and 8 bases had no gene match.

DNA for the CDR3: TGTGCCAGCAGCTCAACAGGGGACGAGCAGTACTTC. The encoded protein is CASSSTGDEQYF. The chain carries TRBV7-6 and TRBJ2-7, with 7 nucleotides matching TRBD1. CDR1 and CDR2 from the germline V gene are SGHVS and FNYEAQ. This CDR3 has 12 amino acids. V was clipped by 4 bases and J by 5 bases; unmatched bases: 2.

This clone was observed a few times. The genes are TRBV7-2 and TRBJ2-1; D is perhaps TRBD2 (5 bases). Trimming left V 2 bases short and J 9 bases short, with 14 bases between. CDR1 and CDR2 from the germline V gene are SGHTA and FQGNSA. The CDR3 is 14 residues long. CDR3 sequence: CASSLWSGPVEQFF. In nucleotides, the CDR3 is TGTGCCAGCAGCTTATGGAGCGGTCCGGTTGAGCAGTTCTTC.

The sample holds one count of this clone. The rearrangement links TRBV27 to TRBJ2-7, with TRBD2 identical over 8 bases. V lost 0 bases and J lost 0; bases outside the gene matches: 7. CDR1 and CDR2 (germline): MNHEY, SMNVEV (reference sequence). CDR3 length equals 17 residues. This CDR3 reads CASSLSLLAASSYEQYF. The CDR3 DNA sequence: TGTGCCAGCAGTTTATCCTTACTAGCGGCAAGCTCCTACGAGCAGTACTTC.